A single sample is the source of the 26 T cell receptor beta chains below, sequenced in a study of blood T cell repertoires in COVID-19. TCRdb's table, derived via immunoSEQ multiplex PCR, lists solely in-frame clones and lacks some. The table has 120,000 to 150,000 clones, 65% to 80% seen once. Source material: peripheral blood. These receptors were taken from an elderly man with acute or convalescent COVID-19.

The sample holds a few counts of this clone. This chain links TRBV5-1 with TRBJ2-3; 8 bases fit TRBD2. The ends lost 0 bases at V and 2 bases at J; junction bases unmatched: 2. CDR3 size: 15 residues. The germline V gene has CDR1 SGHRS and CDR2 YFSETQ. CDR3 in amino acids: CASSLARGDTDTQYF. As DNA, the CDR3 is TGCGCCAGCAGCTTGGCGCGGGGGGACACAGATACGCAGTATTTT.

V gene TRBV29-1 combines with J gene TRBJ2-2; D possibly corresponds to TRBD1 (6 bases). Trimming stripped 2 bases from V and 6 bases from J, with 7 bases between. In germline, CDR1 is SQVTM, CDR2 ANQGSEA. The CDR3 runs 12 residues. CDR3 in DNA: TGCAGCGTTGAACACAGGGCCGGGGAGCTGTTTTTT. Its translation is CSVEHRAGELFF.

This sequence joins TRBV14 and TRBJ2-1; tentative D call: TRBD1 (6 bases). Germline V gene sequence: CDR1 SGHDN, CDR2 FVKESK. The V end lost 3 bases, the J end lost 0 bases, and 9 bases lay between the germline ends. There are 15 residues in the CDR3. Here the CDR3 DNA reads TGTGCCAGCAGCCACCAGGGGTCCTCCTACAATGAGCAGTTCTTC. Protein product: CASSHQGSSYNEQFF.

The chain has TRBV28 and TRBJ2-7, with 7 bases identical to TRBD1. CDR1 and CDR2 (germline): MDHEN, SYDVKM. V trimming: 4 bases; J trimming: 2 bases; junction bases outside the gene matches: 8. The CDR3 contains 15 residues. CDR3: CASSSSPTGTYEQYF. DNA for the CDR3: TGTGCCAGCAGTTCCTCCCCGACAGGGACCTACGAGCAGTACTTC.

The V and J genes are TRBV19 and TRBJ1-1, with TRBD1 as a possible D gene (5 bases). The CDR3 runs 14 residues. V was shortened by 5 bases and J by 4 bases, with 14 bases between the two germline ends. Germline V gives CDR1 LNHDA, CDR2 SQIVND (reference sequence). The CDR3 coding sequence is TGTGCCAGTAGTCTGGCACAGGAGCGCACTGAAGCTTTCTTT. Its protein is CASSLAQERTEAFF.

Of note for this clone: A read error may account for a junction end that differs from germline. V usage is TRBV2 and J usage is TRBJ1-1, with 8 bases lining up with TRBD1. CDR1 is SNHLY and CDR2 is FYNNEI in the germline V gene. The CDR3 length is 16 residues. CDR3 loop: CASSKYRQGMNTEVFF. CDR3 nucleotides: TGTGCCAGCAGTAAGTATCGACAGGGGATGAACACTGAAGTTTTCTTT. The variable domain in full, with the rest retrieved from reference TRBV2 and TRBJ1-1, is EPEVTQTPSHQVTQMGQEVILRCVPISNHLYFYWYRQILGQKVEFLVSFYNNEISEKSEIFDDQFSVERPDGSNFTLKIRSTKLEDSAMYFCASSKYRQGMNTEVFFGQGTRLTVV.

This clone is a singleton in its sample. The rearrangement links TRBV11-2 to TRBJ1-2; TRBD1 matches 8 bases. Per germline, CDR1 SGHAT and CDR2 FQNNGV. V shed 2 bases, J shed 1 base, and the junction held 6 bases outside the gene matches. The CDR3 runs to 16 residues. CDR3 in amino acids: CASSLRPGGGNYGYTF. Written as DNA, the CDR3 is TGTGCCAGCAGCTTAAGACCAGGGGGCGGTAACTATGGCTACACCTTC. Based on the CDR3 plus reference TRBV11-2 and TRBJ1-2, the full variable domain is EAGVAQSPRYKIIEKRQSVAFWCNPISGHATLYWYQQILGQGPKLLIQFQNNGVVDDSQLPKDRFSAERLKGVDSTLKIQPAKLEDSAVYLCASSLRPGGGNYGYTFGSGTRLTVV.

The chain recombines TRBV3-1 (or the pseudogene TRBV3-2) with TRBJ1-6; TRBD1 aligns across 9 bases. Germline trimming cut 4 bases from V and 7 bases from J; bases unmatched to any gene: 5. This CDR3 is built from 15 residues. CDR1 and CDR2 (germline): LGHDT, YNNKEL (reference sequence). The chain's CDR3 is CASSRGTGTNSPLHF. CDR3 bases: TGTGCCAGCAGCCGTGGGACAGGGACCAATTCACCCCTCCACTTT.

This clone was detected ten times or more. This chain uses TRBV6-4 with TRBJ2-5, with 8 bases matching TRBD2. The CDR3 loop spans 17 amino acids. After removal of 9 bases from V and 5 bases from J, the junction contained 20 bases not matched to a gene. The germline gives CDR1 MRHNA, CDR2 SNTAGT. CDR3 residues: CASPSNEGTSPWETQYF. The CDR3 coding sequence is TGTGCCAGTCCTTCTAACGAGGGGACTAGTCCGTGGGAGACCCAGTACTTC.

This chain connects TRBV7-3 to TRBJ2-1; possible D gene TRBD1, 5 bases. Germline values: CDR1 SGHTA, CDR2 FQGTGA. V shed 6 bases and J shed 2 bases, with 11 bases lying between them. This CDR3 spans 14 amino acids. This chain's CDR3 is CASSLGLAYNEQFF. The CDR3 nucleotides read TGTGCCAGCAGTCTGGGGCTAGCCTACAATGAGCAGTTCTTC. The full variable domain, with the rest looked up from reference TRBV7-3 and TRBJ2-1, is GAGVSQTPSNKVTEKGKYVELRCDPISGHTALYWYRQSLGQGPEFLIYFQGTGAADDSGLPNDRFFAVRPEGSVSTLKIQRTERGDSAVYLCASSLGLAYNEQFFGPGTRLTVL.

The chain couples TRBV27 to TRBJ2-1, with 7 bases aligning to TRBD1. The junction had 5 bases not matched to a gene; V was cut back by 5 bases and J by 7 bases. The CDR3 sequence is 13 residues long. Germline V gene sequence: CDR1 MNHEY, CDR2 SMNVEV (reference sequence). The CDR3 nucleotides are TGTGCCAGCAGTAGGGGGCTCGTGAATGAGCAGTTCTTC. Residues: CASSRGLVNEQFF.

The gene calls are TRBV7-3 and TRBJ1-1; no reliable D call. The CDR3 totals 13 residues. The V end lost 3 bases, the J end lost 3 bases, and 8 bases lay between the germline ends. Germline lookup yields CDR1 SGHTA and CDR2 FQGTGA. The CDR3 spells CASSFSQDTEAFF. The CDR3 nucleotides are TGTGCCAGCAGCTTTTCTCAGGACACTGAAGCTTTCTTT.

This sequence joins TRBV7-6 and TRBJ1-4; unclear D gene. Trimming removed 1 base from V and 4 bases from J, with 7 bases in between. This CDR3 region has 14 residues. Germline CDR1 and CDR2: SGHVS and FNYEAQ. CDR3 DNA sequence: TGTGCCAGCAGCTTAGGGCAGTTTAATGAAAAACTGTTTTTT. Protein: CASSLGQFNEKLFF.

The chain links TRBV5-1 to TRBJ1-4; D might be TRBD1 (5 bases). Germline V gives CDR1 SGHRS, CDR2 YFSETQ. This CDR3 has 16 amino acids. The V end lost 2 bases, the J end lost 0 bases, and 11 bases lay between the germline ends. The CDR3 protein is CASSFGGAATNEKLFF. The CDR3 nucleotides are TGCGCCAGCAGCTTTGGAGGGGCCGCAACTAATGAAAAACTGTTTTTT.

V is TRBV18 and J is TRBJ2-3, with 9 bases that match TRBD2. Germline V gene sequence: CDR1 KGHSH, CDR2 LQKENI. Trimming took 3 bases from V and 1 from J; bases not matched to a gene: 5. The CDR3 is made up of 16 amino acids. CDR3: CASSPQRGVGTDTQYF. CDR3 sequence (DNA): TGTGCCAGCTCACCCCAGCGGGGGGTGGGCACAGATACGCAGTATTTT.

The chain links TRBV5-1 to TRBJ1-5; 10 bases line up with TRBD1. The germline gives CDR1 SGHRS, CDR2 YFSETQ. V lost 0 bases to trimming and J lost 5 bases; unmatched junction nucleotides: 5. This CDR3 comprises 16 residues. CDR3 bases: TGCGCCAGCAGCTTGGGGACAGGGGGAGGTGATCAGCCCCAGCATTTT. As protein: CASSLGTGGGDQPQHF.

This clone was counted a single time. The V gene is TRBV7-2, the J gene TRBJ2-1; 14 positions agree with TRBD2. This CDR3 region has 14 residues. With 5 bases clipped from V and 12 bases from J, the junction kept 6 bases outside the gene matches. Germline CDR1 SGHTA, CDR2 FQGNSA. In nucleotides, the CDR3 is TGTGCCAGCAGCCAGGGACTAGCGGGGGAGTCGCAGTTCTTC. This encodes CASSQGLAGESQFF.

The CDR3 nucleotides read TGCAGCGTTGACGGAGTGCAGGGAAGGATAATGAACACTGAAGCTTTCTTT. Protein sequence: CSVDGVQGRIMNTEAFF. This chain uses TRBV29-1 with TRBJ1-1; a possible D gene is TRBD1 (5 bases). The CDR3 consists of 17 residues. Germline V gene data show CDR1 as SQVTM and CDR2 as ANQGSEA. V lost 3 bases and J 0 bases, leaving 20 bases between the germline ends.

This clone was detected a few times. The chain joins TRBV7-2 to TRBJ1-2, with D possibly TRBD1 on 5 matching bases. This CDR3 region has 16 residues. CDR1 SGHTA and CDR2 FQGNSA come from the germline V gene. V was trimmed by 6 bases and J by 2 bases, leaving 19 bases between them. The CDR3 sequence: CASSKGVYQLNYGYTF. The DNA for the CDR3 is TGTGCCAGCAGTAAAGGGGTGTACCAATTGAACTATGGCTACACCTTC.

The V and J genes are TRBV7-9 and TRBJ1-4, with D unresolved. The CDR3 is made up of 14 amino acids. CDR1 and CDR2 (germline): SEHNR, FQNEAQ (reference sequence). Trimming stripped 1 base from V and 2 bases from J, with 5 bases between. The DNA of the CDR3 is TGTGCCAGCAGCTTAGATCAGACTAATGAAAAACTGTTTTTT. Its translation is CASSLDQTNEKLFF.

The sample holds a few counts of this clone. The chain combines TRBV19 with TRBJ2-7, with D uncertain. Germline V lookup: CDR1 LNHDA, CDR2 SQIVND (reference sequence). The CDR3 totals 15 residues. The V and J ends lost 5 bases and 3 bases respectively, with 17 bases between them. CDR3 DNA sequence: TGTGCCAGTAGTCCCTCTCGTGAACCGGTCTACGAGCAGTACTTC. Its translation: CASSPSREPVYEQYF.

In DNA, the CDR3 is TGCGCCAGCAGCCAGGACAGTGGGACTGAAGCTTTCTTT. Encoded protein: CASSQDSGTEAFF. The chain has TRBV5-1 and TRBJ1-1; the D gene is possibly TRBD1 (6 bases). Germline lookup yields CDR1 SGHRS and CDR2 YFSETQ. Trimming shortened V by 4 bases and J by 5 bases, and 12 bases separated the two germline ends. The CDR3 loop spans 13 amino acids.

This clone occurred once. The DNA of the CDR3 is TGTGCCAGCAGTTTATTGCGCGGGGAGCTGTTTTTT. This encodes CASSLLRGELFF. This chain connects TRBV28 to TRBJ2-2, with D uncertain. This CDR3 is 12 amino acids long. V lost 1 base, J lost 7 bases, and 4 bases lay in between. Looked up from germline, CDR1 is MDHEN and CDR2 is SYDVKM.

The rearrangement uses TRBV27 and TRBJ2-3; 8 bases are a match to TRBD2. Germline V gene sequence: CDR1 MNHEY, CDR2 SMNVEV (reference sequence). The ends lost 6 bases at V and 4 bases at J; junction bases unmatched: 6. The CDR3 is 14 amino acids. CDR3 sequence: CASRPGGWADTQYF. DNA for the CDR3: TGTGCCAGCAGACCGGGAGGGTGGGCAGATACGCAGTATTTT.

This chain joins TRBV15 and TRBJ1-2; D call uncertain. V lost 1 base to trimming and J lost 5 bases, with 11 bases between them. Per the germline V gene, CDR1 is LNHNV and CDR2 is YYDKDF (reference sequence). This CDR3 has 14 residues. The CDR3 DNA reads TGTGCCACCAGCAGAGGACGGCCGGAGTATGGCTACACCTTC. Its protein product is CATSRGRPEYGYTF.

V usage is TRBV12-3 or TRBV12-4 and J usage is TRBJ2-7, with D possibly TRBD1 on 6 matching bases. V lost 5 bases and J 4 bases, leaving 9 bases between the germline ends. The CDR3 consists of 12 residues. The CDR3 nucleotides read TGTGCCAGCAGTCGGGACACGTACGAGCAGTACTTC. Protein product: CASSRDTYEQYF.